This T cell receptor beta chain was sequenced during a study of blood T cell repertoires in COVID-19. Study summary: Donors in the United States, Italy and Spain gave samples during acute or convalescent COVID-19.

Per the original methods: For nucleated cells, counts were estimated from reference gene primer amplification. Measured with immunoSEQ multiplex PCR; TCRdb has only the in-frame clones, and not every one. The DNA gave D and trimming, while V, J and clone size come from that table. The sample lists about 150,000 clones, roughly 87% occurring once. This CDR3 contains 11 residues. V lost 6 bases and J lost 5; bases outside the gene matches: 2. Germline values: CDR1 DFQATT, CDR2 SNEGSKA (reference sequence). Sample: peripheral blood. This clonotype originated in a woman aged 55-69 years with active or convalescent COVID-19. The chain recombines TRBV20-1 with TRBJ1-2, with 8 bases fitting TRBD1. The CDR3 loop is CSADRGYGYTF. CDR3 nucleotide sequence: TGCAGTGCCGACAGGGGTTATGGCTACACCTTC.